This TCR beta chain appears in the sequencing data of a study of blood T cell repertoires in COVID-19. About the research overall: Acute-phase and convalescent COVID-19 samples originated in the United States, Italy and Spain.

V was cut by 6 bases and J by 8 bases, with 13 bases left in between. CDR1 is SQVTM, CDR2 ANQGSEA, per germline. The CDR3 has 11 amino acids. Per the original methods: Cell counts per sample came from amplifying reference gene primers. The table came from immunoSEQ multiplex PCR; TCRdb's copy has only in-frame clones and leaves some out. V, J and clone size are those of that table, while D and trimming were read from the DNA. The sample contains some 150,000 clones, roughly 80% of which appear only once. The sequenced sample consisted of peripheral blood. The V gene is TRBV29-1, the J gene TRBJ1-1; D is perhaps TRBD1 (5 bases). This receptor was obtained from a human donor in a cohort sampled during active COVID-19. The DNA for the CDR3 is TGCAGCGTAGCTCGACAGACCGAAGCTTTCTTT. Protein product: CSVARQTEAFF.